The entry below gives a single T cell receptor beta chain sequence along with its context. Its specificity is unknown. Germline V gene sequence: CDR1 MGHDK, CDR2 SYGVNS. This CDR3 has 16 amino acids. Trimming shortened V by 6 bases and J by 1 base, and 16 bases separated the two germline ends. Produced via immunoSEQ multiplex PCR; TCRdb's table is partial and in-frame only. The sample has about 1.1 million clones, 60% to 80% seen once. These data are taken from a study of shared clonotypes between healthy human individuals. Notes on the study in general: Naive CD4 clonotype sharing across a handful of donors was around 5.5%.

This rearrangement joins TRBV25-1 to TRBJ1-5, with D tentatively TRBD1 (5 bases). This clonotype was obtained from a man younger than 30 in good health. Some clones in this sample may be carry-over from other donors' samples. Sequences were obtained from memory CD4+ T cells from PBMCs. As to subset: CD45RA-negative fraction. The CDR3 region has the DNA TGTGCCAGCAGCCCTGAGGGGCATGAAAGCAATCAGCCCCAGCATTTT. Translated, it gives CASSPEGHESNQPQHF.